This T cell receptor (beta chain) was captured by sequencing in a study of blood T cell repertoires in COVID-19. Overall study context: Spain, Italy and the United States supplied samples that represented acute and convalescent COVID-19. PBMCs, B-cell-depleted T cells, or T cells provided the cDNA or gDNA that made up the material.

The CDR3 is 15 amino acids. Germline V gene sequence: CDR1 KGHDR, CDR2 SFDVKD. Assay used: immunoSEQ multiplex PCR; TCRdb lists only in-frame clones, some missing. The sample includes some 250,000 clones, roughly 86% of them seen just once. Turning to this clone: One end of the junction is discordant with germline, which a read error may explain.

The chain carries TRBV24-1 and TRBJ2-1; 12 bases agree with TRBD2. This sequence originates from a woman younger than 45 with acute or convalescent COVID-19. Sequences were obtained from peripheral blood. The CDR3 region is CATSDFWLAGGEQFF. The CDR3 nucleotides are TGTGCCACCAGCGATTTTTGGCTAGCGGGAGGGGAGCAGTTCTTC.